This note documents a single T cell receptor (beta chain) sequence. Its antigen is still unknown. Base-call qualities are not available, and no considerably larger clone is one nucleotide away. Using the immunoSEQ assay, TCRB CDR3 regions were amplified from around 2 micrograms of genomic DNA, or from all available DNA when less than that was on hand. Multiplex PCR used 60 forward primers for TCR V beta segments and 13 reverse primers for J beta segments. To estimate reads per starting template, synthetic control templates were spiked into each sample at limiting dilution. The Illumina HiSeq System generated 87 bp sequencing reads. The paper's processing steps were these. PCR and sequencing errors were removed by a nearest neighbor algorithm that merged closely related sequences. TCR overlap was defined as the percentage of unique tumor TCR beta sequences that were also found in the peripheral blood of the same patient. The clones in this table, taken by TCRdb from immuneACCESS, are in-frame only. Not every clone is retained; where verified, under half of the shortfall comes from an unresolved V gene, and the cause of the rest is unknown. Clonal size and the V and J genes are those of that table, whereas D and trimming came from the DNA. For this sample the table gives 80,000 to 100,000 clones, of which approximately 80% were detected only once. Together, the top ten hold about 6.5% of the sample.

Selection of patients required sufficient residual fresh-frozen tumor tissue and over two years of available survival data. Molecular status otherwise varied across the glioblastoma patients, but none of them carried an isocitrate dehydrogenase mutation. PBMC were collected before vaccination, two weeks after the third vaccination, and at tumor progression if progression occurred. The Qiagen DNeasy Blood extraction Kit was used to extract genomic DNA. The data were taken from a study of glioma-infiltrating T cells after dendritic cell vaccination (dated by TCRdb to 2015 to 2016). For context, the study as a whole: A cohort of 15 glioblastoma patients from Phase I and II dendritic cell vaccination trials was included, of whom 9 were newly diagnosed and 6 had recurrent disease. Patients received autologous tumor lysate-pulsed dendritic cell vaccination between about 2003 and 2012. To make the vaccine, monocyte-derived dendritic cells were cultured for 6 to 7 days with IL-4 and GM-CSF and then pulsed overnight with autologous tumor lysate. Each patient got three intradermal injections of the dendritic cell vaccine, spaced at biweekly intervals, in the arm below the axilla. Deep sequencing of TCR beta CDR3 regions was used to quantify tumor-infiltrating lymphocyte content and compare tumor and blood repertoires in dendritic cell-vaccinated glioblastoma patients. Survival after dendritic cell vaccination was correlated with TCR sequencing metrics, including TIL content and tumor-blood repertoire overlap. Results and caveats for the whole study, not just this receptor: The cohort was small and heterogeneous, and full blood and tumor sets were available for few patients, with initial-recurrent tumor pairs available for even fewer patients. TCR clonality showed no direct relationship with survival, which suggests that a diverse polyclonal response may matter. After dendritic cell vaccination, a higher estimated pretreatment TIL content predicted longer time to progression and overall survival. The response model built on TCR overlap across three groups was characterized as speculative, with prospective validation still needed.

Including the terminal cysteine and phenylalanine, the CDR3 comprises 15 residues. Here the CDR3 DNA is all that survives: 45 bases in frame from base 1. Trimming removed 5 bases from V and 0 bases from J, leaving 14 bases between the germline ends. Per the germline V gene (reference sequence), PRHDT is the CDR1 and FYEKMQ is the CDR2. The sample consisted of blood, taken before dendritic cell vaccination. The sequence derives from a human donor with glioblastoma. This chain is built from TRBV13 and TRBJ2-7; matching of 6 bases hints at TRBD2 as the D gene. The encoded CDR3 is CASSQGLGSSYEQYF. The sequenced DNA: TGTGCCAGCAGCCAGGGACTCGGAAGCTCCTACGAGCAGTACTTC.